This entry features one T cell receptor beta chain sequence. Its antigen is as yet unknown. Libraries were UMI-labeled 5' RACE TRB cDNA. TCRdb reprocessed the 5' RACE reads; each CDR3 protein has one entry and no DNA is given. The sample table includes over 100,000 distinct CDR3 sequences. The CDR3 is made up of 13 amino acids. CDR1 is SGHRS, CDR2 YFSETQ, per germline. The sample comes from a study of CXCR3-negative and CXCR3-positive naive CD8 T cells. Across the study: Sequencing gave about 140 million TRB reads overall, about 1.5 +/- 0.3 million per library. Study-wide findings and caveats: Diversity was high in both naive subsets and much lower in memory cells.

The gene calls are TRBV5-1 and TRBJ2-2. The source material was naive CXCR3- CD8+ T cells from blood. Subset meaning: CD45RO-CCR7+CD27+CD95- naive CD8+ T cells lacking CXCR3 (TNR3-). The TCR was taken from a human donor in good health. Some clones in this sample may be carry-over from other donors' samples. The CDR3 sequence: CASRRVVTGELFF.